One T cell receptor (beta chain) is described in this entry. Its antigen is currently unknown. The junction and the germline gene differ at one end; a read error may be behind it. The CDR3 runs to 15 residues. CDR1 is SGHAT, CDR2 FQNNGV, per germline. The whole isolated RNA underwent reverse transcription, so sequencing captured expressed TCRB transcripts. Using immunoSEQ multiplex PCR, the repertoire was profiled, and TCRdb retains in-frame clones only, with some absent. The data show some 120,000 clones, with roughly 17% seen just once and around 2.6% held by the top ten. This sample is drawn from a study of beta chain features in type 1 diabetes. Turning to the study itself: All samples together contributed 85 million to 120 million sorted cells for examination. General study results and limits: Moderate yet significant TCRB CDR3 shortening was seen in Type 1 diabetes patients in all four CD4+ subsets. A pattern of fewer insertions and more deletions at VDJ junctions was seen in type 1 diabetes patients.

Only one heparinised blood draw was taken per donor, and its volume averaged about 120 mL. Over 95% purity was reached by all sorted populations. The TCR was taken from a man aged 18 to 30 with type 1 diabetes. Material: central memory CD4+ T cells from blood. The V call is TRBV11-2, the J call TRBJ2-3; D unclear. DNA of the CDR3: TGTGCCGGCAGCTTAGGAACTCCCGGCACAGATACGCAGTATTTT. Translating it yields CAGSLGTPGTDTQYF.